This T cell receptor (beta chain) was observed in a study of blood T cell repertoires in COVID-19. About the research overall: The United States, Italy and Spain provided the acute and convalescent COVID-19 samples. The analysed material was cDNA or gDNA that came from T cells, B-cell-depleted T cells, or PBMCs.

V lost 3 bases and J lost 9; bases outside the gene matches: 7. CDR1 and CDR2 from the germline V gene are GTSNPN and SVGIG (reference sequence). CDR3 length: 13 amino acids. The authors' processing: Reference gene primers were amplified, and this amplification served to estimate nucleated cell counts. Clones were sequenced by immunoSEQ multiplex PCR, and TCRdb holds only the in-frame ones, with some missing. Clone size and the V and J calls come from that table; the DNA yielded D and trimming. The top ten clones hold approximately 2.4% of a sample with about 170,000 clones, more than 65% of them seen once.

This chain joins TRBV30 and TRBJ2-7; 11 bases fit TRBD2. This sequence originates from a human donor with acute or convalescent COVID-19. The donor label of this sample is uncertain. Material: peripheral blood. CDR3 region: CAWRTSGTTGQYF. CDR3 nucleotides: TGTGCCTGGAGGACTAGCGGGACGACCGGGCAGTACTTC.